This passage covers 28 T cell receptor beta chains from one sample sequenced in a study of cytomegalovirus exposure and HLA in healthy donors (dated by TCRdb to about 2017). The library came from the immunoSEQ multiplex PCR assay. The multiplex PCR relied on a mix of 60 forward primers for TCR Vbeta segments and 13 reverse primers for TCR Jbeta segments. TCRdb limited this immuneACCESS table to in-frame rearrangements with V and J called. A share of clones is missing; checked studies link under half to unresolved V genes, and the rest is unexplained. The sample table shows about 130,000 clones, and 65% to 90% are seen once. About 1.2% of the sample rests with the top ten. Material for sequencing was PBMCs. These receptors were collected from a girl aged 2-15 years in good health and CMV-seronegative.

J is TRBJ1-1 and V is TRBV2; D not certain. The CDR3 length is 16 residues. The V end was cut by 2 bases, the J end by 10 bases, with 23 bases between. Germline values: CDR1 SNHLY, CDR2 FYNNEI. CDR3 coding DNA: TGTGCCAGCAGTGAATTTCCCGGGGTCGGGGTGTCCTCAGCTTTCTTT. Translation: CASSEFPGVGVSSAFF.

V gene TRBV5-1 combines with J gene TRBJ1-2; the D gene is possibly TRBD1 (5 bases). Per the germline V gene, CDR1 is SGHRS and CDR2 is YFSETQ. V lost 0 bases, J lost 2 bases, and 11 bases lay in between. CDR3 length: 15 residues. The CDR3 nucleotides are TGCGCCAGCAGCTTGGGGACATCCGGGAACTATGGCTACACCTTC. Translated: CASSLGTSGNYGYTF.

This chain links TRBV19 with TRBJ1-2; D may be TRBD1 (6 bases). With 3 bases removed from V and 3 bases from J, the gap between germline ends came to 11 bases. The length of the CDR3 is 14 residues. Germline CDR1 LNHDA, CDR2 SQIVND (reference sequence). In DNA, the CDR3 is TGTGCCAGTAGTATTACAGGGAGAGACTATGGCTACACCTTC. Protein sequence: CASSITGRDYGYTF.

This sequence joins TRBV7-6 and TRBJ2-3; 9 nucleotides match TRBD2. Germline-derived CDR1 and CDR2 are SGHVS and FNYEAQ. V dropped 0 bases and J dropped 0; count of bases not matched to a gene: 1. The CDR3 sequence is 16 residues long. Here the CDR3 reads CASSLALAGSTDTQYF. CDR3 nucleotide sequence: TGTGCCAGCAGCTTAGCCCTAGCGGGGAGCACAGATACGCAGTATTTT.

The chain has TRBV7-2 and TRBJ1-2; D is unclear. This CDR3 has 12 amino acids. V lost 2 bases to trimming and J lost 5 bases, with 6 bases between them. CDR1 is SGHTA and CDR2 is FQGNSA in the germline V gene. DNA of the CDR3: TGTGCCAGCAGCTTAAGCTGGTATGGCTACACCTTC. As protein: CASSLSWYGYTF.

V usage is TRBV5-1 and J usage is TRBJ2-1; 7 bases are a match to TRBD1. The junction had 3 bases not matched to a gene; V was cut back by 3 bases and J by 6 bases. The CDR3 spans 13 residues. Germline CDR1 reads SGHRS; CDR2 reads YFSETQ. CDR3 coding DNA: TGCGCCAGCAGCTCGGGACAGTCCAATGAGCAGTTCTTC. Amino acids: CASSSGQSNEQFF.

In its sample, this clone was seen a few times. The V gene is TRBV5-6, the J gene TRBJ1-4; D might be TRBD1 (5 bases). The CDR3 runs 13 residues. V dropped 0 bases and J dropped 5 bases, with 5 bases sitting between them. CDR1 is SGHDT and CDR2 is YYEEEE in the germline V gene. CDR3 in amino acids: CASSLDRNEKLFF. CDR3 in DNA: TGTGCCAGCAGCTTGGACAGGAATGAAAAACTGTTTTTT.

There are a few counts of this clone. This same CDR3 is encoded by further DNA sequences in the sample. The chain joins TRBV7-3 to TRBJ2-3, with 13 bases that match TRBD2. The V gene's germline CDR1 is SGHTA and CDR2 FQGTGA. Trimming at V came to 0 bases and at J to 5 bases, leaving 8 bases not matched to a gene. The CDR3 extends over 18 amino acids. CDR3 nucleotides: TGTGCCAGCAGCTTAACCTCGGGACTAGCGGGGACGAGAGATACGCAGTATTTT. It yields the protein CASSLTSGLAGTRDTQYF. The variable domain in full, completed from reference TRBV7-3 and TRBJ2-3, reads GAGVSQTPSNKVTEKGKYVELRCDPISGHTALYWYRQSLGQGPEFLIYFQGTGAADDSGLPNDRFFAVRPEGSVSTLKIQRTERGDSAVYLCASSLTSGLAGTRDTQYFGPGTRLTVL.

This sequence joins TRBV20-1 and TRBJ1-2; 9 positions agree with TRBD1. This CDR3 contains 11 residues. V lost 7 bases to trimming and J lost 8 bases; unmatched junction nucleotides: 5. Germline CDR1 reads DFQATT; CDR2 reads SNEGSKA (reference sequence). The CDR3 DNA follows: TGCAGTGTGTACAGGGGGCAGGGCTACACCTTC. Residues: CSVYRGQGYTF.

The CDR3 reads CASSPGTATETQYF. The CDR3 DNA is TGTGCCAGTAGTCCGGGGACAGCCACGGAGACCCAGTACTTC. This chain joins TRBV19 and TRBJ2-5; 7 nucleotides align to TRBD1. The CDR3 is 14 amino acids. Germline V gene lookup returns CDR1 LNHDA and CDR2 SQIVND (reference sequence). Trimming removed 5 bases from V and 5 bases from J; junction bases left unmatched: 8. The full variable domain, completed using reference TRBV19 and TRBJ2-5, is DGGITQSPKYLFRKEGQNVTLSCEQNLNHDAMYWYRQDPGQGLRLIYYSQIVNDFQKGDIAEGYSVSREKKESFPLTVTSAQKNPTAFYLCASSPGTATETQYFGPGTRLLVL.

This clone was seen only once. The chain combines TRBV30 with TRBJ1-1; a weak D match, TRBD1 (6 bases). CDR1 and CDR2 (germline): GTSNPN, SVGIG (reference sequence). The CDR3 runs to 13 residues. CDR3 in amino acids: CARSLGAGSEAFF. Written as DNA, the CDR3 is TGTGCACGGAGTCTGGGGGCAGGTTCTGAAGCTTTCTTT.

In its sample, this clone was seen once. V gene TRBV30 combines with J gene TRBJ2-7; 7 bases are shared with TRBD2. Germline V CDR1 and CDR2: GTSNPN, SVGIG (reference sequence). CDR3 length: 12 amino acids. With V trimmed by 2 bases and J by 7 bases, 5 bases remained unmatched. The CDR3, as DNA: TGTGCCTGGAGTATGGGGGGGGAGGAGCAGTACTTC. Protein: CAWSMGGEEQYF.

In this sample, this clone turned up once. The genes are TRBV30 and TRBJ2-3; 7 bases agree with TRBD1. V trimming: 1 base; J trimming: 0 bases; junction bases outside the gene matches: 4. The germline gives CDR1 GTSNPN, CDR2 SVGIG (reference sequence). The CDR3 totals 15 residues. The CDR3 spells CAWSGTGRSTDTQYF. DNA of the CDR3: TGTGCCTGGAGTGGGACAGGCCGGAGCACAGATACGCAGTATTTT.

The genes are TRBV25-1 and TRBJ2-1; 9 positions agree with TRBD2. V dropped 2 bases and J dropped 11; count of bases not matched to a gene: 13. CDR1 MGHDK and CDR2 SYGVNS come from the germline V gene. The CDR3 covers 16 residues. CDR3 bases: TGTGCCAGCAGTGAAAGGGTCACTAGCGGGCTTTTCAAGCAGTTCTTC. Protein: CASSERVTSGLFKQFF. The whole variable domain, remainder taken from reference TRBV25-1 and TRBJ2-1, is EADIYQTPRYLVIGTGKKITLECSQTMGHDKMYWYQQDPGMELHLIHYSYGVNSTEKGDLSSESTVSRIRTEHFPLTLESARPSHTSQYLCASSERVTSGLFKQFFGPGTRLTVL.

The chain employs TRBV5-1 and TRBJ2-3; 8 bases agree with TRBD1. Germline assignment: CDR1 SGHRS and CDR2 YFSETQ. J gave up 6 bases and V 2 bases, and 5 bases lay outside the gene matches. The CDR3 extends over 14 amino acids. CDR3 sequence (DNA): TGCGCCAGCAGCTTTGCTCAGGGGGCGGATACGCAGTATTTT. Translation: CASSFAQGADTQYF.

V and J are TRBV25-1 and TRBJ1-4; D might be TRBD1 (6 bases). The V and J ends lost 3 bases and 8 bases respectively, with 13 bases between them. Germline V CDR1 and CDR2: MGHDK, SYGVNS. This CDR3 is 14 amino acids long. The CDR3 DNA is TGTGCCAGCAGTGAGCCTCGTACAGGGGAAAAACTGTTTTTT. Translating it yields CASSEPRTGEKLFF.

The chain uses TRBV7-2 and TRBJ1-4, with 7 bases fitting TRBD1. CDR1 and CDR2 from the germline V gene are SGHTA and FQGNSA. The CDR3 is 14 residues long. Losses at the gene ends were 5 bases for V and 6 bases for J; bases not matched to a gene: 6. In DNA form, the CDR3 reads TGTGCCAGCAGCCCCCGGACAGGCGATGAAAAACTGTTTTTT. It translates to CASSPRTGDEKLFF.

The rearrangement uses TRBV6-5 and TRBJ2-1; 7 bases are a match to TRBD2. The CDR3 is 14 amino acids. Germline assignment: CDR1 MNHEY and CDR2 SVGAGI. Trimming took 6 bases from V and 7 from J; bases not matched to a gene: 9. CDR3 sequence reads: CASSVGAGENEQFF. As DNA, the CDR3 is TGTGCCAGCAGCGTCGGGGCGGGAGAGAATGAGCAGTTCTTC.

The rearrangement links TRBV28 to TRBJ1-5, with 9 positions matching TRBD1. Germline V gene sequence: CDR1 MDHEN, CDR2 SYDVKM. This CDR3 has 16 amino acids. V lost 3 bases, J lost 0 bases, and 3 bases stayed unmatched. In nucleotides, the CDR3 is TGTGCCAGCAGTTTCGGACAGGGGTATAGCAATCAGCCCCAGCATTTT. It encodes CASSFGQGYSNQPQHF.

This chain uses TRBV28 with TRBJ2-5; 8 bases agree with TRBD1. CDR1 MDHEN and CDR2 SYDVKM come from the germline V gene. The CDR3 has 15 amino acids. The V segment lost 5 bases and the J segment 6 bases; nucleotides outside the gene matches: 11. The CDR3 reads CASSPRDRMRKTQYF. The DNA for the CDR3 is TGTGCCAGCAGTCCCCGGGACAGGATGCGTAAGACCCAGTACTTC. Full variable domain (missing parts from reference TRBV28 and TRBJ2-5): DVKVTQSSRYLVKRTGEKVFLECVQDMDHENMFWYRQDPGLGLRLIYFSYDVKMKEKGDIPEGYSVSREKKERFSLILESASTNQTSMYLCASSPRDRMRKTQYFGPGTRLLVL.

V usage is TRBV27 and J usage is TRBJ2-5, with D possibly matching TRBD1 (5 bases). Trimming shortened V by 7 bases and J by 3 bases, and 18 bases separated the two germline ends. CDR3 length: 15 amino acids. Germline values: CDR1 MNHEY, CDR2 SMNVEV (reference sequence). The CDR3: CASTPAGRQKETQYF. CDR3 coding DNA: TGTGCCAGCACCCCCGCAGGGCGCCAGAAAGAGACCCAGTACTTC.

The rearrangement joins TRBV7-8 to TRBJ2-3; possibly TRBD1 for D (6 bases). The CDR3 has 16 residues. V dropped 1 base and J dropped 8 bases, with 19 bases sitting between them. The germline CDR1 and CDR2 sequences are SGHVS and FQNEAQ. The CDR3, as DNA: TGTGCCAGCAGCTTAGATGGTAGGGGGACGAGGGGTACGCAGTATTTT. Protein product: CASSLDGRGTRGTQYF.

This sequence joins TRBV9 and TRBJ1-2; 10 bases are shared with TRBD1. V lost 4 bases and J lost 6; bases outside the gene matches: 3. Germline V gives CDR1 SGDLS, CDR2 YYNGEE. The CDR3 is made up of 13 amino acids. This CDR3 is CASSLTGGNGYTF. CDR3 coding DNA: TGTGCCAGCAGCTTGACAGGGGGCAATGGCTACACCTTC.

This sequence joins TRBV6-1 and TRBJ2-3; 9 nucleotides align to TRBD1. CDR1 is MNHNS and CDR2 is SASEGT in the germline V gene. J was trimmed by 2 bases and V by 7 bases; bases with no gene match: 4. The CDR3 extends over 14 amino acids. The CDR3 protein is CASMDRGNTDTQYF. CDR3 DNA: TGTGCCAGCATGGACAGGGGTAACACAGATACGCAGTATTTT.

This chain links TRBV19 with TRBJ1-4; maybe TRBD1 (6 bases). The ends were cut back, 4 bases at V and 7 bases at J, with 19 bases in the middle. The CDR3 consists of 16 residues. Germline V gene lookup returns CDR1 LNHDA and CDR2 SQIVND (reference sequence). CDR3 bases: TGTGCCAGTAGTAGCCCTCGGACAGACACCACTGAAAAACTGTTTTTT. This translates into CASSSPRTDTTEKLFF. Variable domain in full (rest from reference TRBV19 and TRBJ1-4): DGGITQSPKYLFRKEGQNVTLSCEQNLNHDAMYWYRQDPGQGLRLIYYSQIVNDFQKGDIAEGYSVSREKKESFPLTVTSAQKNPTAFYLCASSSPRTDTTEKLFFGSGTQLSVL.

This clone has a single count. The CDR3 DNA reads as TGTGCCAGCCCCCAGGGTCTGGAATTAGATACGCAGTATTTT. Amino acid sequence: CASPQGLELDTQYF. This rearrangement joins TRBV27 to TRBJ2-3, with D maybe TRBD1 (5 bases). The CDR3 consists of 14 residues. CDR1 is MNHEY and CDR2 is SMNVEV in the germline V gene (reference sequence). V dropped 8 bases and J dropped 5 bases, with 17 bases sitting between them.

As concerns this clone: Other DNA sequences in this specimen translate into the identical CDR3. CDR3 residues: CASSLGTSGSYEQYF. DNA for the CDR3: TGTGCCAGCAGCTTAGGGACTAGCGGGAGTTACGAGCAGTACTTC. The chain links TRBV11-2 to TRBJ2-7, with 13 positions matching TRBD2. Germline V gives CDR1 SGHAT, CDR2 FQNNGV. The CDR3 has 15 amino acids. Unmatched junction bases numbered 1, after V lost 1 base and J lost 4 bases.

V is TRBV30 and J is TRBJ1-2, with no clear D. This CDR3 region has 13 residues. Germline V gives CDR1 GTSNPN, CDR2 SVGIG (reference sequence). V lost 5 bases and J lost 2, with 12 bases in between. The CDR3 bases are TGTGCCTGGGTTCCCGGGGAGAACTATGGCTACACCTTC. Translating gives CAWVPGENYGYTF. Full variable domain (missing parts from reference TRBV30 and TRBJ1-2): SQTIHQWPATLVQPVGSPLSLECTVEGTSNPNLYWYRQAAGRGLQLLFYSVGIGQISSEVPQNLSASRPQDRQFILSSKKLLLSDSGFYLCAWVPGENYGYTFGSGTRLTVV.